In this sample, the clone carrying this T cell receptor (beta chain) turned up many times. Primers used in a second PCR of about 7 to 12 cycles were a sample-barcoded 5' primer and a J-beta primer mix. TCRdb fed the 5' RACE reads into MiXCR, producing one record per CDR3 protein. The data contain around 900,000 distinct CDR3 sequences, under 30% of them seen just once; the ten biggest clones take up 15% to 20%. This sample stems from a study of blood T cells in healthy people across ages. V was clipped by 1 base and J by 2 bases; unmatched bases: 6. Germline-derived CDR1 and CDR2 are SGHTA and FQGNSA. The CDR3 totals 18 residues.

The rearrangement uses TRBV7-2 and TRBJ2-5; TRBD2 agrees at 14 bases. The clonotype originates from a woman older than 75 in good health. Sequencing used blood. CDR3 loop: CASSLVWRLAGGQETQYF. The CDR3 bases are TGTGCCAGCAGCTTAGTTTGGAGACTAGCGGGGGGGCAAGAGACCCAGTACTTC.